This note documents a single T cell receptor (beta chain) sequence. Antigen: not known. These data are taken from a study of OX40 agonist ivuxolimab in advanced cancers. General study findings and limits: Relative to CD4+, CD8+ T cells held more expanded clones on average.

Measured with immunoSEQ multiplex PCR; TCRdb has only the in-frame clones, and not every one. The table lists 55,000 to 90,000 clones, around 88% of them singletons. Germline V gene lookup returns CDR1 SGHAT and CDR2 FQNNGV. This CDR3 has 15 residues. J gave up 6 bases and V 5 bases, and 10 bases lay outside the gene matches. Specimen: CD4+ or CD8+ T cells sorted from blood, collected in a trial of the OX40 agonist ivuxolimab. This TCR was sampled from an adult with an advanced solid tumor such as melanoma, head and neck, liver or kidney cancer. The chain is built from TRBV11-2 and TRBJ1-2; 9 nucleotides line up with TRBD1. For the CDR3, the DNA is TGTGCCAGCAGCCCGTCGGACAGGGGTCGGCATGGCTACACCTTC. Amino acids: CASSPSDRGRHGYTF.